This TCR beta chain was identified during a study of blood T cell repertoires in COVID-19. Across the whole study: Collection of acute and convalescent COVID-19 samples took place in the United States, Italy and Spain. PBMCs, B-cell-depleted T cells, or T cells provided the cDNA or gDNA that made up the material.

The CDR3 runs to 18 residues. V was trimmed by 0 bases and J by 4 bases, leaving 21 bases between them. CDR1 and CDR2 from the germline V gene are MNHEY and SMNVEV (reference sequence). Original handling: Amplification of reference gene primers provided the estimated nucleated cell counts. Data came from immunoSEQ multiplex PCR; TCRdb stores just in-frame clones and leaves some out. That table supplies the V and J calls and clone size; D and trimming were determined from the DNA. The sample consists of roughly 18,000 clones, about 85% of them appearing once. V gene TRBV27 combines with J gene TRBJ1-1; no firm D call. The sequence was obtained from a man aged 70-80 years with acute or convalescent COVID-19. The sequenced sample was peripheral blood. DNA for the CDR3: TGTGCCAGCAGTTTATCCCCTTCCCGGGCCGGTGGGAGCACTGAAGCTTTCTTT. This gives the protein CASSLSPSRAGGSTEAFF.